This T cell receptor (beta chain) was sequenced in a study of T cells in localized non-small cell lung cancer (dated by TCRdb to 2019 to 2021). Regarding the research as a whole: The study analyzed T cell repertoires of 200 to 250 early-stage NSCLC patients, comparing tumors and uninvolved tumor-adjacent lungs. The cohort was made up of approximately 250 treatment-naive NSCLC patients whose localized lung tumors had been resected. A mean age of around 66 years was recorded for the NSCLC patients, of whom some 130 were male and some 99 were female. General findings and caveats noted by the study authors: Since the design was exploratory, TCR variables were selected using unadjusted p-values with no false-discovery rate correction. Uninvolved tumor-adjacent lung showed the highest T cell clonality, higher than tumor, which suggests more focused antigenic responses in the uninvolved tumor-adjacent lung. Because multi-region tumor sequencing was not done, intratumor heterogeneity could not be ruled out. Higher T cell density in blood was associated with longer overall survival, whereas higher clonality in adjacent lung was associated with shorter survival. A median of roughly 60 of the top 100 tumor clones turned up in the paired uninvolved adjacent lung, and around 27 of those clones also ranked among the top 100 of that same adjacent lung.

Taken from cysteine to phenylalanine, the CDR3 has 17 residues. The retained sequence is limited to the CDR3, 51 bases, with the frame set at the first base. In the germline V gene (reference sequence), CDR1 corresponds to LNHDA and CDR2 to SQIVND. Trimming costs V 4 bases and J 3 bases, and their ends lie 21 bases apart. TCR beta CDR3 regions were sequenced from DNA using the immunoSEQ Assay. On the study's bioinformatics: T cell density was computed as TCR beta template counts normalized to usable DNA estimated by amplifying housekeeping genes. Using the preseqR package, richness was estimated by extrapolating to 120,000 templates for tissue samples and 400,000 templates for PBMC samples. Clonality was taken to be one minus Pielou's evenness. To identify tissue-enriched TCRs, differential abundance testing was run on productive amino-acid clonotypes with a minimum total count of 5 and an alpha of 0.1. Repertoire overlap between compartments was quantified with the Jaccard Index and Morisita Overlap Index. GLIPH clustered TCR beta CDR3s with public tetramer-defined viral CDR3s; viral motifs required at least three viral sequences plus V-gene enrichment. TCRdb mirrors the immuneACCESS table, restricted to in-frame sequences. Some clones are absent from its copies; in checked studies, under half trace to an unresolved V gene, and the reason for the others is unknown. The V and J calls and clone size are taken from that table; D and trimming were inferred from the DNA. The sample yields roughly 40,000 clones; about four fifths were counted once. The ten largest clones add up to around 7.3% of the sample.

At diagnosis, peripheral blood, uninvolved tumor-adjacent lung and tumor were collected and stored as a combination of fresh-frozen and FFPE material. For TCR repertoire profiling, blood samples were analyzed as peripheral blood mononuclear cells. As to this clone: It has no known antigen specificity. Within one base of it there is no much larger clone, and no base qualities were kept.

The receptor was derived from an older male donor with stage II lung adenocarcinoma. Recombination connected TRBV19 to TRBJ1-1; a confident D gene designation cannot be given. The input for sequencing was peripheral blood mononuclear cells, taken before any cancer treatment. The nucleotides are TGTGCCAGTAGTACCGATTTACAGTGGCCTTCTGACACTGAAGCTTTCTTT. Its protein is CASSTDLQWPSDTEAFF.